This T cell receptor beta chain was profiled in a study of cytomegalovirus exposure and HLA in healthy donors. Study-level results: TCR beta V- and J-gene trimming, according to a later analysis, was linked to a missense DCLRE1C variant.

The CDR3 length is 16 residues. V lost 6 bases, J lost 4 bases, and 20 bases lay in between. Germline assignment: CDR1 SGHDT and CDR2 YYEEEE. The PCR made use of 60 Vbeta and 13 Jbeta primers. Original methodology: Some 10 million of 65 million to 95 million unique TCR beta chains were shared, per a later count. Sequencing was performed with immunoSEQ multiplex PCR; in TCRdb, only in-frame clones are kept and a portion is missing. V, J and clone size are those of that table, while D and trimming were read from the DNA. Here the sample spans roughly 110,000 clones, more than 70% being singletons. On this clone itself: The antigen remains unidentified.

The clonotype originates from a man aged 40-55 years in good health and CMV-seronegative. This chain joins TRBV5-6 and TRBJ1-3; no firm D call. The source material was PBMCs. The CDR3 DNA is TGTGCCAGCACGTATGAGCGGACCGGGGTCGGAAACACCATATATTTT. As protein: CASTYERTGVGNTIYF. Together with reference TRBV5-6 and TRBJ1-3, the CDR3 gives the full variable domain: DAGVTQSPTHLIKTRGQQVTLRCSPKSGHDTVSWYQQALGQGPQFIFQYYEEEERQRGNFPDRFSGHQFPNYSSELNVNALLLGDSALYLCASTYERTGVGNTIYFGEGSWLTVV.